The rows below give T cell receptor beta chains drawn from one sample of a study of blood T cell repertoires in COVID-19. Assay used: immunoSEQ multiplex PCR; TCRdb lists only in-frame clones, some missing. The data show roughly 92,000 clones, with around 91% seen just once and 4.3% held by the top ten. Sequenced sample: peripheral blood. These receptors all come from an elderly woman with active or convalescent COVID-19. Both conserved end residues are trimmed from each CDR3.

j_gene | v_gene | CDR3aa
TRBJ2-2 | TRBV7-2 | ASSLGGRGGPGELF
TRBJ2-5 | TRBV7-2 | ASSLDGLATETQY
TRBJ1-4 | TRBV5-6 | ASSSSPGQGAREKLF
TRBJ1-2 | TRBV20-1 | SVGTGYGYT
TRBJ1-6 | TRBV28 | ASSFPFDRGISPLH
TRBJ2-3 | TRBV3-1/TRBV3-2 | ASSHAGLAATRGTQY
TRBJ2-5 | TRBV25-1 | ASSEYFRTKKETQY
TRBJ1-4 | TRBV3-1/TRBV3-2 | ASSRGQGRSEKLF
TRBJ2-6 | TRBV7-2 | ASSPRRQDPFSGANVLT
TRBJ2-5 | TRBV5-8 | ASSLRAKREETQY
TRBJ2-2 | TRBV5-1 | ASSSDGQGNTGELF
TRBJ1-4 | TRBV6-1 | ASSDTHRASEKLF
TRBJ2-2 | TRBV10-1 | ASSLDSRNTGELF
TRBJ1-2 | TRBV28 | ASSSRDITGGGYT
TRBJ2-1 | TRBV5-1 | ASSLGDRPSYNEQF
TRBJ2-1 | TRBV7-9 | ASSLALWTEQF
TRBJ1-1 | TRBV7-9 | ASSLGVGVGEAF
TRBJ2-1 | TRBV4-1 | ASSQEGRARGNEQF
TRBJ1-2 | TRBV28 | ASSLAPGLEGYT
TRBJ2-4 | TRBV2 | ASSRQGMANIQY
TRBJ1-1 | TRBV3-1/TRBV3-2 | ASSRAQGAEAF
TRBJ2-1 | TRBV5-1 | ASSLEHYNEQF